Each of the 31 T cell receptor beta chains below was sequenced from the same sample in a study of shared clonotypes between healthy human individuals. The method was immunoSEQ multiplex PCR; TCRdb's version includes in-frame clones alone and lacks a portion of them. This sample carries approximately 1.1 million clones, about 84% of them seen once, and the ten largest clones take approximately 0.5%. Sequenced sample: memory CD4+ T cells from PBMCs. Described subset: CD45RA-negative fraction. The receptor set was obtained from a man between 18 and 29 years old in good health. Some clones in this sample may be carry-over from other donors' samples.

The chain employs TRBV7-3 and TRBJ2-5, with D possibly TRBD1 on 6 matching bases. The CDR3 sequence is 14 residues long. Germline V gene lookup returns CDR1 SGHTA and CDR2 FQGTGA. Between the trimmed V and J ends, which lost 1 base and 7 bases, there was a span of 13 bases. CDR3: CASSLNGGPGTQYF. CDR3 in DNA: TGTGCCAGCAGCTTAAATGGGGGCCCCGGGACCCAGTACTTC.

The rearrangement links TRBV9 to TRBJ2-1, with 8 bases that match TRBD2. CDR3 length: 15 amino acids. CDR1 is SGDLS and CDR2 is YYNGEE in the germline V gene. V was clipped by 0 bases and J by 7 bases; unmatched bases: 6. The CDR3, as DNA: TGTGCCAGCAGCGTAGCGCCAGCGGGAGATAATGAGCAGTTCTTC. Translation: CASSVAPAGDNEQFF.

The sample holds one count of this clone. The chain has TRBV27 and TRBJ1-1; D gene unclear. In germline, CDR1 is MNHEY, CDR2 SMNVEV (reference sequence). The CDR3 covers 13 residues. V was trimmed by 5 bases and J by 4 bases, leaving 11 bases between them. CDR3 region: CASSAGWATEAFF. The CDR3 bases are TGTGCCAGCAGTGCCGGGTGGGCCACTGAAGCTTTCTTT.

The V and J genes are TRBV2 and TRBJ1-2, with 7 bases matching TRBD1. The CDR3 has 13 amino acids. Germline trimming cut 2 bases from V and 8 bases from J; bases unmatched to any gene: 5. Germline V gene data show CDR1 as SNHLY and CDR2 as FYNNEI. CDR3 coding DNA: TGTGCCAGCAGTGAAAGGGGACAGCAAGGCTACACCTTC. This sequence encodes CASSERGQQGYTF.

V is TRBV28 and J is TRBJ2-1, with a possible D match to TRBD1 (6 bases). Per germline, CDR1 MDHEN and CDR2 SYDVKM. The CDR3 sequence is 12 residues long. Trimming stripped 5 bases from V and 11 bases from J, with 13 bases between. CDR3 bases: TGTGCCAGCAGTATCACCGGACAGCAGCAGTTCTTC. Its protein is CASSITGQQQFF.

The chain employs TRBV27 and TRBJ1-1; 7 bases fit TRBD1. The junction had 17 bases not matched to a gene; V was cut back by 3 bases and J by 4 bases. Germline V lookup: CDR1 MNHEY, CDR2 SMNVEV (reference sequence). The CDR3 is 18 residues long. CDR3 residues: CASSLFARGLRYSTEAFF. The DNA for the CDR3 is TGTGCCAGCAGTTTGTTCGCCAGGGGGTTGCGGTACTCCACTGAAGCTTTCTTT.

V is TRBV2 and J is TRBJ1-1, with a tentative D call TRBD1 (5 bases). The V gene lost 6 bases and the J gene lost 5 bases, with 16 bases spanning the gap. Germline V CDR1 and CDR2: SNHLY, FYNNEI. The CDR3 totals 14 residues. This CDR3 is CASRMGLGGTEAFF. CDR3 in DNA: TGTGCCAGCAGGATGGGGCTAGGCGGGACTGAAGCTTTCTTT. The full variable domain, with the rest looked up from reference TRBV2 and TRBJ1-1, is EPEVTQTPSHQVTQMGQEVILRCVPISNHLYFYWYRQILGQKVEFLVSFYNNEISEKSEIFDDQFSVERPDGSNFTLKIRSTKLEDSAMYFCASRMGLGGTEAFFGQGTRLTVV.

CDR3 sequence reads: CASSTLGTNGEQFF. CDR3 nucleotide sequence: TGTGCCAGCAGTACACTTGGGACGAACGGAGAGCAGTTCTTC. J is TRBJ2-1 and V is TRBV6-1; D is perhaps TRBD1 or TRBD2 (5 bases each). The CDR3 is 14 amino acids. Looked up from germline, CDR1 is MNHNS and CDR2 is SASEGT. The V end lost 5 bases, the J end lost 10 bases, and 18 bases lay between the germline ends.

The CDR3 DNA follows: TGTGCCATCAGACAGGGGTTTAGTGACACCGGGGAGCTGTTTTTT. Protein product: CAIRQGFSDTGELFF. The chain is built from TRBV10-3 and TRBJ2-2; 7 bases fit TRBD1. CDR1 ENHRY and CDR2 SYGVKD come from the germline V gene. This CDR3 spans 15 amino acids. J was trimmed by 3 bases and V by 6 bases; bases with no gene match: 7.

The rearrangement joins TRBV28 to TRBJ2-7; no firm D call. Germline V gene lookup returns CDR1 MDHEN and CDR2 SYDVKM. Trimming removed 2 bases at V and 2 bases at J, with 10 bases between. The CDR3 extends over 14 amino acids. CDR3 sequence (DNA): TGTGCCAGCAGTTTACCAGAACCCCCCTACGAGCAGTACTTC. It yields the protein CASSLPEPPYEQYF.

This chain connects TRBV25-1 to TRBJ2-5; D possibly matches TRBD1 or TRBD2 (5 bases each). The CDR3 has 14 amino acids. Trimming shortened V by 1 base and J by 5 bases, and 11 bases separated the two germline ends. Germline loops: CDR1 MGHDK, CDR2 SYGVNS. CDR3 loop: CASSESQGRETQYF. DNA of the CDR3: TGTGCCAGCAGTGAATCCCAGGGACGGGAGACCCAGTACTTC.

The table lists this clone with a count of one. The chain employs TRBV6-5 and TRBJ2-7; D tentatively fits TRBD1 or TRBD2 (6 bases each). Per germline, CDR1 MNHEY and CDR2 SVGAGI. The CDR3 runs to 14 residues. Deletions cut 2 bases from V and 2 bases from J, with 10 bases between. The CDR3 spells CASSYNREAYEQYF. CDR3 coding DNA: TGTGCCAGCAGTTACAACAGGGAGGCCTACGAGCAGTACTTC.

This chain links TRBV7-9 with TRBJ1-2, with D possibly TRBD1 on 6 matching bases. This CDR3 region has 14 residues. CDR1 and CDR2 (germline): SEHNR, FQNEAQ (reference sequence). Trimming cost V 4 bases and J 4 bases, with 13 bases left between them. The CDR3 spells CASSSSGVVYGYTF. In nucleotides, the CDR3 is TGTGCCAGCAGCTCCTCAGGGGTTGTCTATGGCTACACCTTC.

The chain carries TRBV28 and TRBJ1-2, with unresolved D. This CDR3 has 13 residues. Trimming shortened V by 8 bases and J by 8 bases, and 18 bases separated the two germline ends. Germline V CDR1 and CDR2: MDHEN, SYDVKM. The CDR3 nucleotides are TGTGCCAGCCTTGAGGTCGAGCGTGCCGGCTACACCTTC. Translation: CASLEVERAGYTF.

The CDR3 DNA reads TGTGCCAGCAGCCGGACAGGGGAAGAGGACTACGAGCAGTACTTC. Its translation: CASSRTGEEDYEQYF. The J gene is TRBJ2-7, the V gene TRBV28; TRBD1 agrees at 9 bases. Germline V gene data show CDR1 as MDHEN and CDR2 as SYDVKM. V lost 6 bases to trimming and J lost 3 bases; unmatched junction nucleotides: 9. CDR3 length equals 15 residues.

Note on this clone: This same CDR3 is encoded by further DNA sequences in the sample. The V call is TRBV20-1, the J call TRBJ2-5; D gene ambiguous. There are 11 residues in the CDR3. Trimming pared 6 bases from V and 5 bases from J, leaving 10 bases between. Germline V gene sequence: CDR1 DFQATT, CDR2 SNEGSKA (reference sequence). The CDR3 loop reads CSASLSETQYF. DNA of the CDR3: TGCAGTGCCAGCCTGTCGGAGACCCAGTACTTC.

This sequence joins TRBV5-4 and TRBJ2-5; D remains unclear. Germline lookup yields CDR1 SGHNT and CDR2 YYREEE (reference sequence). The V end was cut by 4 bases, the J end by 5 bases, with 15 bases between. The CDR3 totals 14 residues. The CDR3 protein is CASSTPGLSETQYF. The CDR3 DNA reads TGTGCCAGCAGCACTCCGGGTCTGAGCGAGACCCAGTACTTC.

V usage is TRBV5-1 and J usage is TRBJ2-1; TRBD1 might be the D (5 bases). The germline gives CDR1 SGHRS, CDR2 YFSETQ. The CDR3 contains 14 residues. V shed 4 bases and J shed 4 bases, with 12 bases lying between them. CDR3 loop: CASSPRAGYNEQFF. The CDR3 DNA follows: TGCGCCAGCAGCCCCAGAGCAGGGTACAATGAGCAGTTCTTC.

The J gene is TRBJ1-2, the V gene TRBV18, with a tentative D call TRBD1 (6 bases). This CDR3 is built from 15 residues. The germline CDR1 and CDR2 sequences are KGHSH and LQKENI. V was shortened by 4 bases and J by 0 bases, with 12 bases between the two germline ends. The CDR3 spells CASSHRVGANYGYTF. The CDR3 coding sequence is TGTGCCAGCTCACACAGGGTTGGGGCTAACTATGGCTACACCTTC. The full variable domain, in which reference TRBV18 and TRBJ1-2 provide the parts outside the CDR3, is NAGVMQNPRHLVRRRGQEARLRCSPMKGHSHVYWYRQLPEEGLKFMVYLQKENIIDESGMPKERFSAEFPKEGPSILRIQQVVRGDSAAYFCASSHRVGANYGYTFGSGTRLTVV.

This chain uses TRBV18 with TRBJ2-7; TRBD2 matches 8 bases. The CDR3 contains 15 residues. In germline, CDR1 is KGHSH, CDR2 LQKENI. The ends lost 3 bases at V and 3 bases at J; junction bases unmatched: 7. CDR3 nucleotide sequence: TGTGCCAGCTCACCTACCGGGACTAGTTTCTACGAGCAGTACTTC. Translation gives CASSPTGTSFYEQYF.

The chain has TRBV5-1 and TRBJ2-1; 10 bases are shared with TRBD2. This CDR3 is built from 18 residues. Trimming cost V 4 bases and J 7 bases; bases outside gene matches: 17. Germline CDR1 and CDR2: SGHRS and YFSETQ. CDR3 bases: TGCGCCAGCAGCGACCCTCTGAACTCGGGACTAGCGATGAATGAGCAGTTCTTC. Translating it yields CASSDPLNSGLAMNEQFF.

The chain recombines TRBV28 with TRBJ1-2; D unresolved. V lost 6 bases, J lost 5 bases, and 13 bases lay in between. This CDR3 is built from 13 residues. Germline lookup yields CDR1 MDHEN and CDR2 SYDVKM. The CDR3 loop is CASSSTLEYGYTF. Written as DNA, the CDR3 is TGTGCCAGCAGCTCTACACTGGAGTATGGCTACACCTTC.

The gene calls are TRBV9 and TRBJ2-3; 11 bases are shared with TRBD2. Germline CDR1 is SGDLS and CDR2 is YYNGEE. V lost 4 bases and J lost 5; bases outside the gene matches: 9. The CDR3 has 16 amino acids. CDR3: CASSPRLAGFQDTQYF. The CDR3, as DNA: TGTGCCAGCAGCCCCCGACTAGCGGGATTTCAAGATACGCAGTATTTT.

This chain connects TRBV5-4 to TRBJ1-6; a possible D gene is TRBD1 (5 bases). Germline CDR1 SGHNT, CDR2 YYREEE (reference sequence). This CDR3 is 13 amino acids long. The germline V and J ends were trimmed by 3 bases and 10 bases, with 11 bases remaining between them. The chain's CDR3 is CASSYRGFSPLHF. For the CDR3, the DNA is TGTGCCAGCAGCTATCGGGGGTTCTCACCCCTCCACTTT.

The gene calls are TRBV5-6 and TRBJ1-1, with TRBD1 as a possible D gene (5 bases). Trimming shortened V by 5 bases and J by 5 bases, and 10 bases separated the two germline ends. This CDR3 has 12 amino acids. Germline V gives CDR1 SGHDT, CDR2 YYEEEE. This CDR3 is CASSRGGTEAFF. CDR3 sequence (DNA): TGTGCCAGCAGTCGTGGGGGTACTGAAGCTTTCTTT.

Only one count was recorded for this clone. The chain employs TRBV7-9 and TRBJ2-2; the match to TRBD1 covers 9 bases. The germline V gene encodes CDR1 SEHNR and CDR2 FQNEAQ (reference sequence). The V and J ends lost 6 bases and 3 bases, in that order; junction bases with no gene match: 5. The CDR3 consists of 15 residues. The CDR3 reads CASSYRGRDTGELFF. The DNA for the CDR3 is TGTGCCAGCAGTTACAGGGGGCGCGACACCGGGGAGCTGTTTTTT. The whole variable domain, remainder taken from reference TRBV7-9 and TRBJ2-2, is DTGVSQNPRHKITKRGQNVTFRCDPISEHNRLYWYRQTLGQGPEFLTYFQNEAQLEKSRLLSDRFSAERPKGSFSTLEIQRTEQGDSAMYLCASSYRGRDTGELFFGEGSRLTVL.

This clone was observed a few times. The rearrangement uses TRBV29-1 and TRBJ2-3, with 9 bases fitting TRBD1. Losses at the gene ends were 3 bases for V and 4 bases for J; bases not matched to a gene: 2. Per the germline V gene, CDR1 is SQVTM and CDR2 is ANQGSEA. This CDR3 is built from 13 residues. The CDR3: CSVEGQGPDTQYF. The CDR3 DNA reads TGCAGCGTTGAGGGACAGGGACCAGATACGCAGTATTTT.

This clone was seen once. CDR3 sequence: CASGSAAGLRGETQYF. For the CDR3, the DNA is TGTGCTAGTGGATCCGCGGCGGGGTTACGGGGAGAGACCCAGTACTTC. The chain uses TRBV12-5 and TRBJ2-5; tentatively, D is TRBD2 (6 bases). This CDR3 is 16 amino acids long. CDR1 LGHNT and CDR2 FRNRAP come from the germline V gene. Deletions cut 6 bases from V and 4 bases from J, with 21 bases between.

The chain couples TRBV4-3 to TRBJ1-4; 7 bases map to TRBD1. Trimming took 0 bases from V and 10 from J; bases not matched to a gene: 8. There are 15 residues in the CDR3. Germline V gene sequence: CDR1 LGHNA, CDR2 YSLEER. CDR3 sequence reads: CASSQEATGRGKLFF. The CDR3, as DNA: TGCGCCAGCAGCCAAGAGGCGACAGGGAGAGGAAAACTGTTTTTT.

The CDR3 sequence is CASSLARRSTGELFF. The DNA for the CDR3 is TGTGCCAGCAGCTTAGCGCGGCGGTCCACCGGGGAGCTGTTTTTT. The chain combines TRBV7-9 with TRBJ2-2; D remains unclear. Germline V gene lookup returns CDR1 SEHNR and CDR2 FQNEAQ (reference sequence). The V gene lost 0 bases and the J gene lost 4 bases, with 9 bases spanning the gap. This CDR3 has 15 residues.

As for this clone: The likely explanation is a read error, given a far larger clone one base away. This chain uses TRBV5-1 with TRBJ1-5; D gene unclear. CDR3 length: 15 amino acids. The ends were cut back, 3 bases at V and 0 bases at J, with 10 bases in the middle. Germline assignment: CDR1 SGHRS and CDR2 YFSETQ. CDR3: CASSSTLYSNQPQHF. The CDR3 DNA sequence: TGCGCCAGCAGCTCTACCCTCTATAGCAATCAGCCCCAGCATTTT.